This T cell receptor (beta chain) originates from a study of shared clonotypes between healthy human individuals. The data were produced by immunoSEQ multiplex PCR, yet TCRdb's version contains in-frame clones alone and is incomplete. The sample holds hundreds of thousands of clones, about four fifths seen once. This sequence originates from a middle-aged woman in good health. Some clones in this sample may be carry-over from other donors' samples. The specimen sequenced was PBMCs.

CDR3 in DNA: TGTGCCAGCGGCAACGGCGTCTATGGCTACACCTTC. Amino acids: CASGNGVYGYTF. The chain employs TRBV28 and TRBJ1-2; D call uncertain. CDR1 is MDHEN and CDR2 is SYDVKM in the germline V gene. This CDR3 region has 12 residues. Trimming removed 8 bases at V and 4 bases at J, with 11 bases between.